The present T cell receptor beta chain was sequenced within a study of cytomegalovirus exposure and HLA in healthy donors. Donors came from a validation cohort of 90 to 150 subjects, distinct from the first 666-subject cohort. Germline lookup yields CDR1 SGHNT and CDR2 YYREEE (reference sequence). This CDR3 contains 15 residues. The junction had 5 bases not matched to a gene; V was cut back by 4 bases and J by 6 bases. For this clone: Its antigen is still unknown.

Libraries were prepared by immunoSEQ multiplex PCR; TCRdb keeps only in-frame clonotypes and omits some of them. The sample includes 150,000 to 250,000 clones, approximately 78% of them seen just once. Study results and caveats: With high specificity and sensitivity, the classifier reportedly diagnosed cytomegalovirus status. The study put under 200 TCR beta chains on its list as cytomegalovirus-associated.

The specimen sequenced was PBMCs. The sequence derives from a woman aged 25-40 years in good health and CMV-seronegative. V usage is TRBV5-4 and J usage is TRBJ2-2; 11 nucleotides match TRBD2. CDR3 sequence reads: CASSDTSGGAGELFF. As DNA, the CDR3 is TGTGCCAGCAGCGACACTAGCGGGGGTGCCGGGGAGCTGTTTTTT.